Following are 6 T cell receptor beta chains from one sample sequenced in a study of T cells after yellow fever vaccination. TCRdb re-called the 5' RACE reads with MiXCR, one entry per CDR3 protein. Here the sample spans approximately 610,000 distinct CDR3 sequences, roughly a sixth being singletons. Sequencing was performed on PBMCs, taken less than 6 days after the first yellow fever vaccination. The receptor source for this set is a man aged 18 to 30 who received the YFV17D yellow fever vaccine.

The rearrangement uses TRBV12-3 or TRBV12-4 and TRBJ2-7; 8 nucleotides agree with TRBD1. This CDR3 is built from 16 residues. Unmatched junction bases numbered 9, after V lost 5 bases and J lost 0 bases. CDR3 residues: CASSPGPGQDSYEQYF. Written as DNA, the CDR3 is TGTGCCAGCAGTCCGGGGCCGGGACAGGACTCCTACGAGCAGTACTTC.

The chain combines TRBV19 with TRBJ1-6, with D hard to call. V dropped 4 bases and J dropped 7 bases, with 17 bases sitting between them. The CDR3 has 16 residues. Germline-derived CDR1 and CDR2 are LNHDA and SQIVND (reference sequence). For the CDR3, the DNA is TGTGCCAGTAGTACGGACCGACCCCGACTCAATTCACCCCTCCACTTT. Translated, it gives CASSTDRPRLNSPLHF.

This clonotype was observed a handful of times. The genes are TRBV29-1 and TRBJ2-3, with 10 positions matching TRBD1. CDR1 and CDR2 from the germline V gene are SQVTM and ANQGSEA. The junction had 1 base not matched to a gene; V was cut back by 0 bases and J by 1 base. This CDR3 comprises 15 residues. The CDR3 region has the DNA TGCAGCGTTGAAGAGGGACAGGGGCGCACAGATACGCAGTATTTT. The encoded protein is CSVEEGQGRTDTQYF.

The chain recombines TRBV24-1 with TRBJ2-7, with 9 bases identical to TRBD1. CDR1 and CDR2 (germline): KGHDR, SFDVKD. Trimming at V came to 3 bases and at J to 5 bases, leaving 10 bases not matched to a gene. The CDR3 consists of 16 residues. CDR3 sequence reads: CATSDEKWTGVHEQYF. The DNA for the CDR3 is TGTGCCACCAGTGATGAGAAGTGGACAGGGGTCCACGAGCAGTACTTC.

The chain recombines TRBV10-3 with TRBJ2-1; tentative D call: TRBD2 (6 bases). Germline CDR1 reads ENHRY; CDR2 reads SYGVKD. The CDR3 is made up of 14 amino acids. V was pared by 6 bases and J by 7 bases, with 16 bases between. This CDR3 is CAIRATSSVNEQFF. Here the CDR3 DNA reads TGTGCCATCAGGGCGACTAGTTCCGTAAATGAGCAGTTCTTC.

This clonotype was detected a few times. The gene calls are TRBV5-1 and TRBJ2-3; 9 bases match TRBD2. V lost 1 base to trimming and J lost 3 bases; unmatched junction nucleotides: 6. The length of the CDR3 is 16 residues. In germline, CDR1 is SGHRS, CDR2 YFSETQ. In nucleotides, the CDR3 is TGCGCCAGCAGCTTGTGGAGTAGCGGGGGAACAGATACGCAGTATTTT. As protein: CASSLWSSGGTDTQYF.